This T cell receptor (beta chain) is drawn from a study of blood T cell repertoires in COVID-19. In the study overall: The study drew acute and convalescent COVID-19 samples from the United States, Italy and Spain. Sample material is recorded as cDNA or gDNA derived from T cells, B-cell-depleted T cells, or PBMCs.

CDR1 and CDR2 from the germline V gene are SQVTM and ANQGSEA. V was pared by 8 bases and J by 1 base, with 11 bases between. CDR3 length: 12 amino acids. Method: immunoSEQ multiplex PCR; TCRdb's copy keeps in-frame clones and lacks some. The sample shows about 250,000 clones, roughly three quarters of them seen only once. The V and J genes are TRBV29-1 and TRBJ1-2; no definite D call. Sequencing was done on a sample of peripheral blood. The TCR was taken from a woman aged 40 to 50 with active or convalescent COVID-19. The CDR3 DNA sequence: TGCAGCCTCGATGGAGATAACTATGGCTACACCTTC. This translates into CSLDGDNYGYTF.